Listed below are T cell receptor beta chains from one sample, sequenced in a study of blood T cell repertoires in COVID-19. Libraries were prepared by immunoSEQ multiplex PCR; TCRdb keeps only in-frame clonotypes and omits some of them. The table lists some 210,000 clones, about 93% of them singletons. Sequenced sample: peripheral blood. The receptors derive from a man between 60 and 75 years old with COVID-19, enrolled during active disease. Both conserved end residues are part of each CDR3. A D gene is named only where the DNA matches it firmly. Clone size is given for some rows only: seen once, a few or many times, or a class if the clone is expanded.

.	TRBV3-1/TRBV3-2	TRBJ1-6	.	CASSQEGAGNSPLHF	TGTGCCAGCAGCCAAGAGGGGGCCGGGAATTCACCCCTCCACTTT
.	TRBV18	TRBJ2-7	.	CASSPDKEGWYF	TGTGCCAGCTCACCAGACAAAGAGGGTTGGTACTTC
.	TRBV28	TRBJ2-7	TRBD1	CASSPPGQYYEQYF	TGTGCCAGCAGCCCACCGGGACAGTACTACGAGCAGTACTTC
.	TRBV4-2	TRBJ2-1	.	CASSQDDSREQFF	TGTGCCAGCAGCCAAGATGACAGCAGAGAGCAGTTCTTC
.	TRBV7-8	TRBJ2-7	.	CASSLGGGGATYEQYF	TGTGCCAGCAGCTTAGGGGGAGGCGGGGCGACCTACGAGCAGTACTTC
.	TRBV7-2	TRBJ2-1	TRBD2	CASSGRAGNEQFF	TGTGCCAGTAGCGGGAGGGCCGGGAATGAGCAGTTCTTC
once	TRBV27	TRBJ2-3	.	CASSLSRRGQRDTQYF	TGTGCCAGCAGTTTATCGAGGAGGGGGCAAAGAGATACGCAGTATTTT
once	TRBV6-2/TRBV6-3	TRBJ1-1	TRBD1	CASSYWRTGGKGEAFF	TGTGCCAGCAGTTACTGGCGGACAGGGGGAAAAGGTGAAGCTTTCTTT
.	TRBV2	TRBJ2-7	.	CASSKGRGAYSYEQYF	TGTGCCAGCAGTAAAGGACGGGGGGCTTACTCCTACGAGCAGTACTTC
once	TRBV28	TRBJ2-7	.	CASRLDGPYEQYF	TGTGCCAGCCGACTAGACGGGCCCTACGAGCAGTACTTC
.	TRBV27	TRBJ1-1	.	CASSLSREGGTEAFF	TGTGCCAGCAGTTTATCTAGGGAAGGAGGCACTGAAGCTTTCTTT
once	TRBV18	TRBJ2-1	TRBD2	CASSPPSGRSYNEQFF	TGTGCCAGCTCACCACCTAGCGGGAGGTCCTACAATGAGCAGTTCTTC
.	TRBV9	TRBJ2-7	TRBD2	CASSPFPTSVGPIEQYF	TGTGCCAGCAGCCCGTTCCCCACTAGCGTCGGCCCCATCGAGCAGTACTTC
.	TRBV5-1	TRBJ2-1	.	CASSFSRERDEQFF	TGCGCCAGCAGCTTTAGCCGGGAGAGGGATGAGCAGTTCTTC
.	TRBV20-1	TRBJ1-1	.	CSAVRGEAFF	TGCAGTGCAGTCCGAGGTGAAGCTTTCTTT
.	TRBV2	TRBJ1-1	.	CASSHINPNTEAFF	TGTGCCAGCAGTCACATAAATCCGAACACTGAAGCTTTCTTT
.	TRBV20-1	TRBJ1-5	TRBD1	CSASPGTGGSNQPQHF	TGCAGTGCTAGTCCCGGGACAGGGGGTAGCAATCAGCCCCAGCATTTT
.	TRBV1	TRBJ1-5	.	CTSSQLSWALCAYSNQPQHF	TGCACCAGCAGCCAATTGTCCTGGGCCCTCTGTGCCTATAGCAATCAGCCCCAGCATTTT
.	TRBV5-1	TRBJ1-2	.	CASSSGQSSYGYTF	TGCGCCAGCAGCTCTGGACAGTCAAGCTATGGCTACACCTTC
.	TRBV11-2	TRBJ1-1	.	CASSLDPSLNTEAFF	TGTGCCAGCAGCTTAGATCCGTCCCTGAACACTGAAGCTTTCTTT
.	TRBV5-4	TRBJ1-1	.	CASSSQVFMNTEAFF	TGTGCCAGCAGCTCCCAGGTTTTTATGAACACTGAAGCTTTCTTT
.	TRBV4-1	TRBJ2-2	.	CASLYHGELFF	TGCGCCAGTCTCTACCACGGGGAGCTGTTTTTT
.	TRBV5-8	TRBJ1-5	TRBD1	CASSSGQKNQPQHF	TGTGCCAGCAGCTCGGGACAGAAAAATCAGCCCCAGCATTTT
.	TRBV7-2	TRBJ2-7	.	CASSSEMVYEQYF	TGTGCCAGCAGCTCGGAGATGGTATACGAGCAGTACTTC
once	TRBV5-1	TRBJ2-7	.	CASTPRGEGIEQYF	TGCGCCAGCACCCCCAGGGGGGAAGGAATCGAGCAGTACTTC
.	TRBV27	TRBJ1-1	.	CASSSAENTEAFF	TGTGCCAGCAGTTCAGCGGAGAACACTGAAGCTTTCTTT
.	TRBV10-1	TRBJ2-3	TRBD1	CASSLSTGTEDTDTQYF	TGCGCCAGCAGCCTATCAACTGGGACAGAGGACACAGATACGCAGTATTTT
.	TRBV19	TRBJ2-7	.	CASSRLGEQYF	TGTGCCAGTAGTAGACTTGGCGAGCAGTACTTC
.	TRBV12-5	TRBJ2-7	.	CASGLGQGGRYEQYF	TGTGCTAGTGGTTTGGGACAGGGAGGTCGATACGAGCAGTACTTC
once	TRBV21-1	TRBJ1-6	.	CASSNGGGNSPLHF	TGTGCCAGCAGCAACGGGGGGGGCAATTCACCCCTCCACTTT
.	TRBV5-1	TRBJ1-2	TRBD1	CASSSGTGSSNGYTF	TGCGCCAGCAGCTCCGGGACAGGGTCGAGCAATGGCTACACCTTC
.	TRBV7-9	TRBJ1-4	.	CASSGGGLGEKLFF	TGTGCCAGCAGCGGCGGGGGGTTAGGAGAAAAACTGTTTTTT
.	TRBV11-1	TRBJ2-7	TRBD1	CASSRSGTATYEQYF	TGTGCCAGCAGTCGATCCGGGACAGCTACCTACGAGCAGTACTTC
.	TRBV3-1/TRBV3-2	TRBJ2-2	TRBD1	CASSLGQGNGELFF	TGTGCCAGCAGCCTAGGACAGGGGAATGGGGAGCTGTTTTTT
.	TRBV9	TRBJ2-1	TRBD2	CASSTRTSGGPSSYNEQFF	TGTGCCAGCAGCACCCGGACTAGCGGGGGGCCGAGCTCCTACAATGAGCAGTTCTTC
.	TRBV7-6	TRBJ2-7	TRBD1	CASSLWDRETYEQYF	TGTGCCAGCAGCCTATGGGACAGGGAGACCTACGAGCAGTACTTC
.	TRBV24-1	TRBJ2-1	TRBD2	CATSDSLAGAHNEQFF	TGTGCCACCAGTGACTCACTAGCGGGCGCTCACAATGAGCAGTTCTTC
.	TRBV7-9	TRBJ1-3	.	CASSLSGNTIYF	TGTGCCAGCAGCTTATCGGGAAACACCATATATTTT
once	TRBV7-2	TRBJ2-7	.	CASSLSNSYEQYF	TGTGCCAGCAGCTTGTCTAACTCCTACGAGCAGTACTTC
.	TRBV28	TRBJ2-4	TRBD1	CASSHRGDIAKNIQYF	TGTGCCAGCAGTCACAGGGGAGATATAGCCAAAAACATTCAGTACTTC
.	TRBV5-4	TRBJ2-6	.	CASSWPGAANVLTF	TGTGCCAGCAGCTGGCCAGGGGCGGCCAACGTCCTGACTTTC
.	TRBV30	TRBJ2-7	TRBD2	CAWTRGAYEQYF	TGTGCCTGGACCCGGGGGGCCTACGAGCAGTACTTC
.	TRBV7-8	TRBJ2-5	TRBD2	CASSPPGLAAETQYF	TGTGCCAGCAGCCCCCCGGGACTAGCGGCAGAGACCCAGTACTTC
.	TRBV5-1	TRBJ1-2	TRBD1	CASSEGQGANYGYTF	TGCGCCAGCAGCGAAGGACAGGGGGCGAACTATGGCTACACCTTC
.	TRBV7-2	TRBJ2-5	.	CASSLAIQVYF	TGTGCCAGCAGCTTAGCGATACAGGTTTACTTC
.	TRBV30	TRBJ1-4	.	CAWSNSRGLEEKLFF	TGTGCCTGGAGTAACTCGAGAGGGCTCGAGGAAAAACTGTTTTTT
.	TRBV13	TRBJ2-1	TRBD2	CASSFPGGYNEQFF	TGTGCCAGCAGCTTCCCGGGGGGATACAATGAGCAGTTCTTC
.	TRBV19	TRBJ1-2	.	CASTALQGVTYGYTF	TGTGCCAGTACCGCCCTGCAAGGGGTTACCTATGGCTACACCTTC
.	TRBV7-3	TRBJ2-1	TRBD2	CASSLNAPGTSGGPYNEQFF	TGTGCCAGCAGCTTAAATGCCCCCGGGACTAGCGGGGGACCCTACAATGAGCAGTTCTTC
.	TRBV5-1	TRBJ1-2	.	CASSFGEIYGYTF	TGCGCCAGCAGCTTTGGGGAGATCTATGGCTACACCTTC
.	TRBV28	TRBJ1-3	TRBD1	CASRTGGRNTIYF	TGTGCCAGCAGAACAGGGGGAAGAAACACCATATATTTT